Below, one T cell receptor beta chain is given with its context. Antigen specificity is unknown. TCRdb's copy holds only in-frame clones and misses some; the assay was immunoSEQ multiplex PCR. The sample records 2,500,000 or so clones, around 92% being singletons. This sample was included in a study of shared clonotypes between healthy human individuals. V dropped 1 base and J dropped 4 bases, with 10 bases sitting between them. The CDR3 has 14 residues. CDR1 SGHTA and CDR2 FQGNSA come from the germline V gene. Study-wide results and caveats: In contrast to clonotypes shared by all four donors, non-shared clonotypes had lower generation probabilities.

The rearrangement links TRBV7-2 to TRBJ1-2; a possible D gene is TRBD1 (6 bases). The sequencing sample was made of naive CD4+ T cells from PBMCs. Subset denoted: CD45RA+ positively selected. The TCR comes from a man between 18 and 35 years old in good health. Some clones in this sample may be carry-over from other donors' samples. CDR3 region: CASSLEQGTYGYTF. The CDR3 DNA is TGTGCCAGCAGCTTAGAACAGGGCACCTATGGCTACACCTTC.